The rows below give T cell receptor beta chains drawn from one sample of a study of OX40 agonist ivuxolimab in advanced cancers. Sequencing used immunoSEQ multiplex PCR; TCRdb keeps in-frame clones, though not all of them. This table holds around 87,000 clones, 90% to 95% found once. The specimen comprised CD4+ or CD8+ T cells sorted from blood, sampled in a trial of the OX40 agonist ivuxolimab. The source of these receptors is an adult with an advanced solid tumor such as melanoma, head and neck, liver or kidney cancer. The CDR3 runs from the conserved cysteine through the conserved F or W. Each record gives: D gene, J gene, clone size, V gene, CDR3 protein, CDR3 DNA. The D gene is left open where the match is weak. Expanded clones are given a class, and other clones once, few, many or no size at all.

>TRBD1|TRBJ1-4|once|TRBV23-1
CASSRSSGTGREKLFF
TGCGCCAGCAGTCGCAGCTCCGGGACAGGGAGGGAAAAACTGTTTTTT
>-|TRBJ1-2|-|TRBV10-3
CAIRDRWDGYTF
TGTGCCATCAGGGACAGATGGGATGGCTACACCTTC
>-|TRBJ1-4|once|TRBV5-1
CASSLGGKRLATNEKLFF
TGCGCCAGCAGCTTGGGGGGGAAAAGACTTGCAACTAATGAAAAACTGTTTTTT
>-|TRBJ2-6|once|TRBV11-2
CASSPYSGANVLTF
TGTGCCAGCAGCCCGTACTCTGGGGCCAACGTCCTGACTTTC
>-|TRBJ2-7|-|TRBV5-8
CASSLDPGEDEQYF
TGTGCCAGCAGCTTGGACCCGGGAGAGGACGAGCAGTACTTC
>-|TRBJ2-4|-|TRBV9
CASSVAGGRGAKNIQYF
TGTGCCAGCAGCGTAGCTGGGGGAAGAGGAGCCAAAAACATTCAGTACTTC
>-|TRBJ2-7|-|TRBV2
CASSEGAGGSYEQYF
TGTGCCAGCAGTGAAGGAGCAGGGGGGTCCTACGAGCAGTACTTC
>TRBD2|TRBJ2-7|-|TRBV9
CASSPTSGRSEQYF
TGTGCCAGCAGCCCCACTAGCGGGAGGTCCGAGCAGTACTTC
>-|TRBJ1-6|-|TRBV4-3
CASSQGADSPLHF
TGCGCCAGCAGCCAAGGGGCAGATTCACCCCTCCACTTT
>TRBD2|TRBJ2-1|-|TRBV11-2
CASSFPAGVYNEQFF
TGTGCCAGCAGCTTTCCAGCGGGAGTCTACAATGAGCAGTTCTTC
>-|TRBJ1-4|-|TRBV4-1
CASSQEFGPDEKLFF
TGCGCCAGCAGCCAAGAGTTCGGACCGGATGAAAAACTGTTTTTT
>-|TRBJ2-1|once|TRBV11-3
CASSYSLGAAYNEQFF
TGTGCCAGCAGCTATAGTCTGGGGGCGGCATACAATGAGCAGTTCTTC
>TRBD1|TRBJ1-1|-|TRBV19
CASSSGQGAEAFF
TGTGCCAGTAGCTCCGGACAGGGGGCTGAAGCTTTCTTT
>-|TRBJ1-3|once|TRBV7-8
CASSTSSGNTIYF
TGTGCCAGCAGCACTTCCTCTGGAAACACCATATATTTT
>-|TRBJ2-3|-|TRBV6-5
CAALGPGPTDTQYF
TGTGCCGCCTTGGGCCCCGGACCTACAGATACGCAGTATTTT
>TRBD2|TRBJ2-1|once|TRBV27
CASSFIAGAPYNEQFF
TGTGCCAGCAGTTTTATAGCGGGAGCCCCTTACAATGAGCAGTTCTTC
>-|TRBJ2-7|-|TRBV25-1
CASSRLGGTSYEQYF
TGCGCCAGCAGCCGCCTAGGGGGGACCTCCTACGAGCAGTACTTC
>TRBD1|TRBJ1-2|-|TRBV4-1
CASSQDLLTGANYGYTF
TGCGCCAGCAGCCAAGATCTTTTAACAGGGGCTAACTATGGCTACACCTTC
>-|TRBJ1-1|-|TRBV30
CAWSGSRGTEAFF
TGTGCCTGGAGTGGATCCAGGGGCACTGAAGCTTTCTTT
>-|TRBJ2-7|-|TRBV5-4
CASSLGTTTYEQYF
TGTGCCAGCAGCTTGGGGACAACGACCTACGAGCAGTACTTC
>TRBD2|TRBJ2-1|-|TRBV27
CASSLLAGEANEQFF
TGTGCCAGCAGTTTACTAGCGGGAGAGGCCAATGAGCAGTTCTTC
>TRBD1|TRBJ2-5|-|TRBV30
CAWSDWTGKETQYF
TGTGCCTGGAGTGATTGGACAGGGAAAGAGACCCAGTACTTC